The clone carrying this TCR beta chain was seen a single time. The germline V gene has CDR1 SGDLS and CDR2 YYNGEE. The germline V and J ends were trimmed by 0 bases and 0 bases, with 18 bases remaining between them. The CDR3 runs to 19 residues. Authors' processing steps: Amplifying reference gene primers gave estimates of nucleated cell counts. Clones were read by immunoSEQ multiplex PCR, and TCRdb kept only the in-frame ones, dropping some. V, J and clone size derive from that table, while D and trimming were established from the DNA sequence. The repertoire consists of approximately 35,000 clones, with approximately 87% occurring once and the leading ten covering 35% to 55%. This specimen belongs to a study of blood T cell repertoires in COVID-19. About the study: Acute and convalescent COVID-19 samples came from the United States, Italy and Spain.

This sequence joins TRBV9 and TRBJ1-4, with a weak D call TRBD1 (5 bases). This receptor was identified in a human donor in a cohort sampled during active COVID-19. The sample consisted of peripheral blood. The CDR3 loop reads CASSVAGGTAAATNEKLFF. CDR3 DNA: TGTGCCAGCAGCGTAGCCGGGGGGACGGCCGCCGCAACTAATGAAAAACTGTTTTTT.